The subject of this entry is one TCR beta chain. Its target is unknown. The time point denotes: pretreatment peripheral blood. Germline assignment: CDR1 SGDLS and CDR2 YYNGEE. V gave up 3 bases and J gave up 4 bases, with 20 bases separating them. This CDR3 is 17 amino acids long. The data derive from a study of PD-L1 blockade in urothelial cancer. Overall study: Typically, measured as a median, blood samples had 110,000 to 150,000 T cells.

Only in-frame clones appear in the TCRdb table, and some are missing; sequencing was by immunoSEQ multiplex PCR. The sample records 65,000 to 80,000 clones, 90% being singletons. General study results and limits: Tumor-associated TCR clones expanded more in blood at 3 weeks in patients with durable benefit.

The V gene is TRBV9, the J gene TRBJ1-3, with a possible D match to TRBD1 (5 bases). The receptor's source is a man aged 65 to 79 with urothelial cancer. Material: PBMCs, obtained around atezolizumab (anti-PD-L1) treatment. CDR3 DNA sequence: TGTGCCAGCAGCGCGCGTACGGGGAGGGGAGACGGAAACACCATATATTTT. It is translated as CASSARTGRGDGNTIYF.